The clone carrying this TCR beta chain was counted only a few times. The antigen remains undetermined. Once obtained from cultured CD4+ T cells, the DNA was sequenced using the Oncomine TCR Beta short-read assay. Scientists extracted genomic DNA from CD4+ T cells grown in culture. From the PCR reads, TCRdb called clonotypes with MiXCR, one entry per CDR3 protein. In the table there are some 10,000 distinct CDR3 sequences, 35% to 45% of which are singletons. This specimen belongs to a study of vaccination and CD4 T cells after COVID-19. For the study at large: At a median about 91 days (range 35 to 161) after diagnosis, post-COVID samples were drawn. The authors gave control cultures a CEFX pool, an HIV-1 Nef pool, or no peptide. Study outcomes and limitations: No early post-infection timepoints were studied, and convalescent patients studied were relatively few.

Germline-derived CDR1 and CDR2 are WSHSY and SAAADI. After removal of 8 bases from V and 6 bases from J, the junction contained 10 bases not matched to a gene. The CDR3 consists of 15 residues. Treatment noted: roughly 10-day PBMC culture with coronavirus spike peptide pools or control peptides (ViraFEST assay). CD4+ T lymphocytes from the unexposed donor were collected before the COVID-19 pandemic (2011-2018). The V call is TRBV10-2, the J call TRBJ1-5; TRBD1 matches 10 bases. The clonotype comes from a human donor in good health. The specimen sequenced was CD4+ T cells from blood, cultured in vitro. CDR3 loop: CASLETGGDFQPQHF. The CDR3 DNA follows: TGCGCCAGCCTAGAGACAGGGGGCGATTTTCAGCCCCAGCATTTT.